These 27 T cell receptor beta chains were all obtained from the same sample, sequenced in a study of blood T cell repertoires in COVID-19. Some clones are missing from TCRdb's copy, which holds only in-frame ones; the method was immunoSEQ multiplex PCR. This sample has 150,000 to 200,000 clones, with about 76% found just once. Sequencing was carried out using peripheral blood. The source of these receptors is a middle-aged woman with COVID-19, enrolled during active disease.

The chain has TRBV10-3 and TRBJ2-3; 14 bases are a match to TRBD2. Trimming removed 5 bases from V and 0 bases from J; junction bases left unmatched: 7. Per germline, CDR1 ENHRY and CDR2 SYGVKD. This CDR3 has 18 residues. The DNA of the CDR3 is TGTGCCATCAGTCCGGGGACTAGCGGGGGCGCCAGCACAGATACGCAGTATTTT. Translated, it gives CAISPGTSGGASTDTQYF.

The rearrangement joins TRBV6-2 or TRBV6-3 to TRBJ1-6; TRBD1 might be the D (6 bases). V dropped 4 bases and J dropped 10 bases, with 17 bases sitting between them. Germline V gene sequence: CDR1 MNHEY, CDR2 SVGEGT. This CDR3 spans 15 amino acids. This CDR3 is CASSSVETGGSPLHF. CDR3 bases: TGTGCCAGCAGTTCCGTGGAGACAGGAGGCTCACCCCTCCACTTT.

V is TRBV19 and J is TRBJ1-5; no clear D gene. In germline, CDR1 is LNHDA, CDR2 SQIVND (reference sequence). V was trimmed by 5 bases and J by 3 bases, leaving 11 bases between them. CDR3 length: 14 amino acids. The CDR3 protein is CASSLLAFNQPQHF. The CDR3 DNA is TGTGCCAGTAGTCTTCTGGCCTTCAATCAGCCCCAGCATTTT.

The chain combines TRBV18 with TRBJ1-2; 7 bases fit TRBD1. CDR3 length: 13 residues. Trimming cost V 3 bases and J 4 bases; bases outside gene matches: 2. CDR1 KGHSH and CDR2 LQKENI come from the germline V gene. The CDR3 DNA reads TGTGCCAGCTCACCCGGACAGGTCTATGGCTACACCTTC. Residues: CASSPGQVYGYTF.

This clone was found once. V is TRBV9 and J is TRBJ2-7, with 10 nucleotides matching TRBD1. V lost 1 base, J lost 1 base, and 5 bases stayed unmatched. Germline-derived CDR1 and CDR2 are SGDLS and YYNGEE. CDR3 length: 16 residues. This CDR3 is CASSVRQGAESYEQYF. CDR3 in DNA: TGTGCCAGCAGCGTACGACAGGGGGCCGAATCCTACGAGCAGTACTTC. The variable domain in full, with the rest retrieved from reference TRBV9 and TRBJ2-7, is DSGVTQTPKHLITATGQRVTLRCSPRSGDLSVYWYQQSLDQGLQFLIQYYNGEERAKGNILERFSAQQFPDLHSELNLSSLELGDSALYFCASSVRQGAESYEQYFGPGTRLTVT.

This sequence joins TRBV5-1 and TRBJ1-2; perhaps TRBD1 as D (5 bases). Germline-derived CDR1 and CDR2 are SGHRS and YFSETQ. This CDR3 is 14 amino acids long. V was cut by 0 bases and J by 8 bases, with 14 bases left in between. The CDR3 spells CASSLGHRLEGYTF. CDR3 bases: TGCGCCAGCAGCTTGGGTCACAGGCTCGAGGGCTACACCTTC. The full variable domain, in which reference TRBV5-1 and TRBJ1-2 provide the parts outside the CDR3, is KAGVTQTPRYLIKTRGQQVTLSCSPISGHRSVSWYQQTPGQGLQFLFEYFSETQRNKGNFPGRFSGRQFSNSRSEMNVSTLELGDSALYLCASSLGHRLEGYTFGSGTRLTVV.

V and J are TRBV19 and TRBJ1-5; 7 bases are shared with TRBD1. With V trimmed by 10 bases and J by 1 base, 10 bases remained unmatched. This CDR3 comprises 15 residues. The germline gives CDR1 LNHDA, CDR2 SQIVND (reference sequence). The DNA for the CDR3 is TGTGCCACCATGAAAGACAGGGCAAGCAATCAGCCCCAGCATTTT. It is translated as CATMKDRASNQPQHF. The full variable domain, completed using reference TRBV19 and TRBJ1-5, is DGGITQSPKYLFRKEGQNVTLSCEQNLNHDAMYWYRQDPGQGLRLIYYSQIVNDFQKGDIAEGYSVSREKKESFPLTVTSAQKNPTAFYLCATMKDRASNQPQHFGDGTRLSIL.

The V gene is TRBV2, the J gene TRBJ1-1, with D maybe TRBD1 (6 bases). Germline values: CDR1 SNHLY, CDR2 FYNNEI. CDR3 length: 13 residues. Trimming stripped 7 bases from V and 1 base from J, with 10 bases between. CDR3 in DNA: TGTGCCAGCACAGAGGGGGAGAACACTGAAGCTTTCTTT. It codes for CASTEGENTEAFF. The entire variable domain, with the rest obtained from reference TRBV2 and TRBJ1-1, is as follows: EPEVTQTPSHQVTQMGQEVILRCVPISNHLYFYWYRQILGQKVEFLVSFYNNEISEKSEIFDDQFSVERPDGSNFTLKIRSTKLEDSAMYFCASTEGENTEAFFGQGTRLTVV.

The chain carries TRBV7-2 and TRBJ1-2; no reliable D call. V lost 5 bases to trimming and J lost 1 base, with 11 bases between them. The CDR3 contains 14 residues. The germline CDR1 and CDR2 sequences are SGHTA and FQGNSA. CDR3 DNA: TGTGCCAGCAGCCCGGGGATGGGTAACTATGGCTACACCTTC. It specifies CASSPGMGNYGYTF.

This chain uses TRBV19 with TRBJ1-3; possibly TRBD1 for D (5 bases). Deletions cut 5 bases from V and 0 bases from J, with 14 bases between. Germline V gene lookup returns CDR1 LNHDA and CDR2 SQIVND (reference sequence). CDR3 length: 16 amino acids. CDR3 in DNA: TGTGCCAGTAGTCGGGACTTTCAGAGCTCTGGAAACACCATATATTTT. It is translated as CASSRDFQSSGNTIYF. The complete variable domain, with remaining parts taken from reference TRBV19 and TRBJ1-3, reads DGGITQSPKYLFRKEGQNVTLSCEQNLNHDAMYWYRQDPGQGLRLIYYSQIVNDFQKGDIAEGYSVSREKKESFPLTVTSAQKNPTAFYLCASSRDFQSSGNTIYFGEGSWLTVV.

The rearrangement joins TRBV5-1 to TRBJ1-5, with 9 bases fitting TRBD1. V was clipped by 0 bases and J by 4 bases; unmatched bases: 2. CDR1 and CDR2 from the germline V gene are SGHRS and YFSETQ. The CDR3 sequence is 15 residues long. The CDR3 reads CASSLGGQGNQPQHF. Written as DNA, the CDR3 is TGCGCCAGCAGCTTGGGGGGACAGGGAAATCAGCCCCAGCATTTT.

The chain joins TRBV7-2 to TRBJ2-7; 8 nucleotides agree with TRBD2. With V trimmed by 4 bases and J by 7 bases, 15 bases remained unmatched. CDR1 and CDR2 (germline): SGHTA, FQGNSA. CDR3 length equals 16 residues. CDR3 DNA: TGTGCCAGCAGCTCCCGAAGGATTGCGGGGGGAACGGAGCAGTACTTC. Residues: CASSSRRIAGGTEQYF.

This rearrangement joins TRBV29-1 to TRBJ1-1, with a possible D match to TRBD1 (5 bases). Germline V CDR1 and CDR2: SQVTM, ANQGSEA. The ends were cut back, 4 bases at V and 3 bases at J, with 9 bases in the middle. The CDR3 extends over 12 amino acids. The CDR3 DNA reads TGCAGCGTTGCGGGGGGTGACACTGAAGCTTTCTTT. Amino acid sequence: CSVAGGDTEAFF.

The CDR3 nucleotides read TGTGCCATCGGGAGGGTCTCTAGCACAGATACGCAGTATTTT. Encoded protein: CAIGRVSSTDTQYF. This rearrangement joins TRBV10-3 to TRBJ2-3; TRBD2 agrees at 7 bases. Unmatched junction bases numbered 5, after V lost 8 bases and J lost 0 bases. The germline CDR1 and CDR2 sequences are ENHRY and SYGVKD. The CDR3 extends over 14 amino acids.

The chain is built from TRBV5-1 and TRBJ1-5, with a tentative D call TRBD1 (5 bases). The CDR3 runs to 16 residues. V lost 0 bases to trimming and J lost 8 bases, with 18 bases between them. Germline V CDR1 and CDR2: SGHRS, YFSETQ. The CDR3 DNA is TGCGCCAGCAGCTTGGGGGCGACAGCCCGTGGGGAGCCCCAGCATTTT. Translation: CASSLGATARGEPQHF.

About this clone: One junction end disagrees with the germline gene, perhaps due to a read error. The chain couples TRBV4-1 to TRBJ2-1; 9 bases fit TRBD1. The CDR3 is 15 amino acids. Per the germline V gene, CDR1 is MGHRA and CDR2 is YSYEKL. The CDR3 loop is CATSPGDRGWNEQFF. In nucleotides, the CDR3 is TGCGCCACCAGCCCGGGTGACAGGGGGTGGAATGAGCAGTTCTTC.

The chain has TRBV9 and TRBJ2-5, with a weak D call TRBD2 (5 bases). The CDR3 contains 16 residues. With 4 bases removed from V and 3 bases from J, the gap between germline ends came to 19 bases. CDR1 is SGDLS, CDR2 YYNGEE, per germline. The CDR3 spells CASSPQATRTEETQYF. The DNA for the CDR3 is TGTGCCAGCAGCCCACAAGCCACTAGAACGGAAGAGACCCAGTACTTC.

The chain links TRBV5-1 to TRBJ1-1; 11 nucleotides agree with TRBD1. The CDR3 totals 15 residues. The V segment lost 7 bases and the J segment 0 bases; nucleotides outside the gene matches: 5. Germline V gene sequence: CDR1 SGHRS, CDR2 YFSETQ. CDR3 sequence: CASQGDRGMNTEAFF. In DNA, the CDR3 is TGCGCCAGCCAGGGGGACAGGGGGATGAACACTGAAGCTTTCTTT.

The gene calls are TRBV7-2 and TRBJ1-2; 8 positions agree with TRBD1. Trimming at V came to 4 bases and at J to 3 bases, leaving 7 bases not matched to a gene. The CDR3 consists of 15 residues. Germline V gene data show CDR1 as SGHTA and CDR2 as FQGNSA. The CDR3 loop is CASSSSGGVYYGYTF. CDR3 bases: TGTGCCAGCAGCTCATCAGGGGGCGTATACTATGGCTACACCTTC.

The V call is TRBV19, the J call TRBJ2-3, with D perhaps TRBD2 (7 bases). Germline values: CDR1 LNHDA, CDR2 SQIVND (reference sequence). The CDR3 is 15 residues long. V lost 1 base and J lost 5, with 13 bases in between. The CDR3: CASSIGRGARDTQYF. The CDR3 DNA follows: TGTGCCAGTAGTATAGGCCGGGGGGCCAGAGATACGCAGTATTTT.

V is TRBV2 and J is TRBJ1-2; 7 nucleotides match TRBD1. J gave up 0 bases and V 4 bases, and 2 bases lay outside the gene matches. The CDR3 is 14 residues long. CDR1 is SNHLY and CDR2 is FYNNEI in the germline V gene. In DNA, the CDR3 is TGTGCCAGCAGTGCCCAGGGGGCTAACTATGGCTACACCTTC. This codes for CASSAQGANYGYTF.

The chain links TRBV19 to TRBJ1-4, with no clear D. Trimming took 2 bases from V and 5 from J, leaving 12 bases between them. CDR3 length: 15 residues. CDR1 and CDR2 (germline): LNHDA, SQIVND (reference sequence). Here the CDR3 DNA reads TGTGCCAGTAGTATATTAGAGGGTGACAATGAAAAACTGTTTTTT. Translating gives CASSILEGDNEKLFF. The full variable domain, in which reference TRBV19 and TRBJ1-4 provide the parts outside the CDR3, is DGGITQSPKYLFRKEGQNVTLSCEQNLNHDAMYWYRQDPGQGLRLIYYSQIVNDFQKGDIAEGYSVSREKKESFPLTVTSAQKNPTAFYLCASSILEGDNEKLFFGSGTQLSVL.

The V call is TRBV18, the J call TRBJ1-1; 8 bases map to TRBD1. J gave up 4 bases and V 3 bases, and 4 bases lay outside the gene matches. Germline CDR1 reads KGHSH; CDR2 reads LQKENI. The CDR3 is made up of 14 amino acids. This CDR3 is CASSPGQGLTEAFF. As DNA, the CDR3 is TGTGCCAGCTCACCTGGACAGGGCCTCACTGAAGCTTTCTTT. The variable domain in full, with the rest retrieved from reference TRBV18 and TRBJ1-1, is NAGVMQNPRHLVRRRGQEARLRCSPMKGHSHVYWYRQLPEEGLKFMVYLQKENIIDESGMPKERFSAEFPKEGPSILRIQQVVRGDSAAYFCASSPGQGLTEAFFGQGTRLTVV.

V is TRBV18 and J is TRBJ2-7; D is unclear. The germline V gene encodes CDR1 KGHSH and CDR2 LQKENI. V was shortened by 6 bases and J by 2 bases, with 5 bases between the two germline ends. This CDR3 has 11 amino acids. As DNA, the CDR3 is TGTGCCAGCTCCCCCACCTACGAGCAGTACTTC. It specifies CASSPTYEQYF.

In its sample, this clone was seen once. CDR3 in amino acids: CASSFGDSGSGANVLTF. The CDR3 DNA follows: TGTGCCAGCAGCTTTGGGGACAGTGGCTCTGGGGCCAACGTCCTGACTTTC. The rearrangement joins TRBV5-4 to TRBJ2-6, with 7 bases identical to TRBD1. Germline trimming cut 2 bases from V and 0 bases from J; bases unmatched to any gene: 5. The CDR3 length is 17 residues. Germline CDR1 reads SGHNT; CDR2 reads YYREEE (reference sequence).

The genes are TRBV14 and TRBJ1-1; 8 nucleotides line up with TRBD1. The CDR3 length is 14 residues. The germline V gene has CDR1 SGHDN and CDR2 FVKESK. The trim removed 6 bases at V and 4 bases at J, leaving 7 bases unmatched. The CDR3 DNA reads TGTGCCAGCAGTCCAATTACAGGGGGCACTGAAGCTTTCTTT. Translation gives CASSPITGGTEAFF.

V gene TRBV15 combines with J gene TRBJ1-1; D unresolved. There are 14 residues in the CDR3. Germline CDR1 is LNHNV and CDR2 is YYDKDF (reference sequence). V lost 1 base and J 1 base, leaving 7 bases between the germline ends. The CDR3 DNA sequence: TGTGCCACCAGCAGAGTAACAGCGAACACTGAAGCTTTCTTT. It codes for CATSRVTANTEAFF. Combining the CDR3 with reference TRBV15 and TRBJ1-1 gives the whole variable domain DAMVIQNPRYQVTQFGKPVTLSCSQTLNHNVMYWYQQKSSQAPKLLFHYYDKDFNNEADTPDNFQSRRPNTSFCFLDIRSPGLGDTAMYLCATSRVTANTEAFFGQGTRLTVV.